This T cell receptor beta chain was recorded in a study of blood T cell repertoires in COVID-19. Study as a whole: Samples of COVID-19 (acute and convalescent) were obtained from the United States, Italy and Spain.

The CDR3 consists of 16 residues. Trimming cost V 0 bases and J 4 bases, with 15 bases left between them. Germline V gene data show CDR1 as LGHDT and CDR2 as YNNKEL (reference sequence). As handled by the study authors: Reference gene primers were amplified, and this amplification served to estimate nucleated cell counts. The method was immunoSEQ multiplex PCR; TCRdb's version includes in-frame clones alone and lacks a portion of them. V, J and clone size are taken as reported in that table, and D and trimming were inferred from the DNA itself. The table records hundreds of thousands of clones, just over 85% of them present only once.

The specimen sequenced was peripheral blood. The chain carries TRBV3-1 (or the pseudogene TRBV3-2) and TRBJ1-2; D is unresolved. The TCR comes from a man aged 45-65 years with acute or convalescent COVID-19. The CDR3 sequence: CASSQDLRGWSYGYTF. DNA for the CDR3: TGTGCCAGCAGCCAAGATTTACGGGGATGGAGCTATGGCTACACCTTC.